What follows are 10 T cell receptor beta chains derived from one specimen sequenced in a study of blood T cell repertoires in COVID-19. The repertoire was sequenced with immunoSEQ multiplex PCR; TCRdb's copy has only in-frame clones and lacks some. The data contain roughly 250,000 clones, around 89% of them singletons. The source material was peripheral blood. These receptors were collected from a man younger than 45 with acute or convalescent COVID-19.

This clone was seen only once. The V call is TRBV4-1, the J call TRBJ2-2; 8 positions agree with TRBD1. This CDR3 spans 13 amino acids. V lost 6 bases and J lost 6; bases outside the gene matches: 3. Germline CDR1 and CDR2: MGHRA and YSYEKL. The DNA of the CDR3 is TGCGCCAGCAGTCAGGGGGCGCCCGGGGAGCTGTTTTTT. This translates into CASSQGAPGELFF.

The chain recombines TRBV19 with TRBJ1-5; 9 bases are a match to TRBD1. J lost 6 bases, V lost 4 bases, and 10 bases had no gene match. The germline gives CDR1 LNHDA, CDR2 SQIVND (reference sequence). There are 16 residues in the CDR3. Written as DNA, the CDR3 is TGTGCCAGTAGTACGCACGGGACAGGGTTAACTCAGCCCCAGCATTTT. Its protein is CASSTHGTGLTQPQHF.

V gene TRBV3-1 (or the pseudogene TRBV3-2) combines with J gene TRBJ1-1; 10 nucleotides align to TRBD1. The CDR3 runs 15 residues. The germline V gene encodes CDR1 LGHDT and CDR2 YNNKEL (reference sequence). V lost 4 bases, J lost 5 bases, and 7 bases stayed unmatched. The DNA for the CDR3 is TGTGCCAGCAGCCCCCTGGGGACAGGGGAAACTGAAGCTTTCTTT. Translating gives CASSPLGTGETEAFF.

CDR3 sequence: CASSKGSPRGNQPQHF. CDR3 nucleotide sequence: TGTGCCAGCTCAAAAGGCAGTCCTAGAGGCAATCAGCCCCAGCATTTT. This chain uses TRBV18 with TRBJ1-5; D is unresolved. CDR3 size: 16 residues. The V and J ends lost 5 bases and 2 bases respectively, with 16 bases between them. Germline assignment: CDR1 KGHSH and CDR2 LQKENI.

This chain links TRBV14 with TRBJ2-3; 10 bases are shared with TRBD2. J was trimmed by 0 bases and V by 4 bases; bases with no gene match: 13. Per germline, CDR1 SGHDN and CDR2 FVKESK. CDR3 length: 19 amino acids. The DNA for the CDR3 is TGTGCCAGCAGCCGGTTTAGGACTAGCGGAGCGACTAGCACAGATACGCAGTATTTT. Translated, it gives CASSRFRTSGATSTDTQYF.

The chain uses TRBV6-5 and TRBJ1-6; D is uncertain. V was cut by 2 bases and J by 7 bases, with 12 bases left in between. Germline loops: CDR1 MNHEY, CDR2 SVGAGI. The length of the CDR3 is 15 residues. CDR3 in DNA: TGTGCCAGCAGTTACGTCTGGGTGGAGAATTCACCCCTCCACTTT. Protein product: CASSYVWVENSPLHF.

The rearrangement uses TRBV7-9 and TRBJ1-3; D ambiguous. The CDR3 is 13 amino acids. The germline V gene encodes CDR1 SEHNR and CDR2 FQNEAQ (reference sequence). Trimming shortened V by 2 bases and J by 8 bases, and 10 bases separated the two germline ends. The CDR3 loop reads CASSLMYGDTIYF. CDR3 bases: TGTGCCAGCAGCTTAATGTACGGAGACACCATATATTTT.

The V call is TRBV5-4, the J call TRBJ1-2; 11 bases are a match to TRBD1. The CDR3 is made up of 16 amino acids. In germline, CDR1 is SGHNT, CDR2 YYREEE (reference sequence). With V trimmed by 3 bases and J by 6 bases, 10 bases remained unmatched. CDR3 amino acids: CASSSGTGGLENGYTF. The CDR3 DNA reads as TGTGCCAGCAGCTCCGGGACAGGGGGACTGGAGAATGGCTACACCTTC.

The chain is built from TRBV18 and TRBJ2-5, with D maybe TRBD1 (5 bases). The CDR3 extends over 13 amino acids. Germline CDR1 KGHSH, CDR2 LQKENI. V lost 6 bases and J 2 bases, leaving 10 bases between the germline ends. The CDR3 nucleotides read TGTGCCAGCTCGCGACAGCTTCAAGAGACCCAGTACTTC. It is translated as CASSRQLQETQYF.

This sequence joins TRBV11-2 and TRBJ2-7; D not certain. Trimming cost V 5 bases and J 0 bases, with 11 bases left between them. Germline V lookup: CDR1 SGHAT, CDR2 FQNNGV. The CDR3 loop spans 14 amino acids. The CDR3 region has the DNA TGTGCCAGCAGCACCCCGTGGGCCTCCTACGAGCAGTACTTC. This sequence encodes CASSTPWASYEQYF.